This TCR beta chain was documented in a study of shared clonotypes between healthy human individuals. Generated by immunoSEQ multiplex PCR, the TCRdb table keeps only in-frame clones and is missing some. This repertoire shows 2 million to 3 million clones, 90% to 95% found once; its top ten account for 0.36%. Regarding this clone: Its antigen is currently unknown.

The germline V gene encodes CDR1 SGHTA and CDR2 FQGTGA. The length of the CDR3 is 15 residues. J gave up 2 bases and V 1 base, and 4 bases lay outside the gene matches. Study outcomes and limitations: Among donors, sharing of clonotypes was expected to be affected by sequencing depth. Roughly 4.7% was the fraction of naive CD4 clonotypes found shared across four donors.

The TCR comes from a man between 18 and 29 years old in good health. Some clones in this sample may be carry-over from other donors' samples. J is TRBJ2-7 and V is TRBV7-3; TRBD1 agrees at 8 bases. What was sequenced was naive CD4+ T cells from PBMCs. As to subset: CD45RA+ positively selected. The CDR3, as DNA: TGTGCCAGCAGCTTAAAGGGACAGGCACCCTACGAGCAGTACTTC. It encodes CASSLKGQAPYEQYF.